The 18 T cell receptor beta chains below all came from one sample that was sequenced in a study of cytomegalovirus exposure and HLA in healthy donors. PCR was performed using 60 Vbeta and 13 Jbeta primers. Generated by immunoSEQ multiplex PCR, the TCRdb table keeps only in-frame clones and is missing some. The sample holds about 150,000 clones; approximately 86% are singletons and the top ten take around 7%. The sample was PBMCs. The source of these receptors is a woman aged 50 to 60 in good health and CMV-seropositive.

The chain carries TRBV27 and TRBJ2-7; D gene uncertain. In germline, CDR1 is MNHEY, CDR2 SMNVEV (reference sequence). V lost 6 bases, J lost 0 bases, and 9 bases lay in between. The CDR3 is 13 amino acids. The CDR3 DNA follows: TGTGCCAGCAGAAGCATAAGCTCCTACGAGCAGTACTTC. The encoded protein is CASRSISSYEQYF.

CDR3 residues: CASTPRLGARTEAFF. The CDR3 DNA reads as TGTGCCAGCACCCCACGATTGGGGGCACGAACTGAAGCTTTCTTT. This chain links TRBV27 with TRBJ1-1; a possible D gene is TRBD1 (6 bases). Deletions cut 7 bases from V and 5 bases from J, with 20 bases between. The V gene's germline CDR1 is MNHEY and CDR2 SMNVEV (reference sequence). This CDR3 is 15 amino acids long.

V is TRBV14 and J is TRBJ2-7; TRBD1 agrees at 7 bases. Germline CDR1 reads SGHDN; CDR2 reads FVKESK. V shed 7 bases and J 3 bases; nucleotides not matched to a gene: 6. CDR3 size: 13 residues. The chain's CDR3 is CASTQAGGYEQYF. The CDR3 nucleotides are TGTGCCAGCACCCAGGCAGGGGGCTACGAGCAGTACTTC.

The J gene is TRBJ1-6, the V gene TRBV5-1; no clear D. V shed 0 bases and J shed 5 bases, with 6 bases lying between them. This CDR3 is built from 14 residues. Germline V gives CDR1 SGHRS, CDR2 YFSETQ. The CDR3 DNA reads as TGCGCCAGCAGCTTGGGACTCAATAATTCACCCCTCCACTTT. It encodes CASSLGLNNSPLHF.

The chain has TRBV30 and TRBJ2-2; maybe TRBD2 (6 bases). This CDR3 is built from 15 residues. Per the germline V gene, CDR1 is GTSNPN and CDR2 is SVGIG (reference sequence). The V gene lost 3 bases and the J gene lost 6 bases, with 17 bases spanning the gap. The CDR3 protein is CAWRSQGRSAGELFF. The CDR3 DNA reads TGTGCCTGGAGATCACAAGGGAGGAGCGCCGGGGAGCTGTTTTTT.

CDR3 region: CASREGMSFEAFF. DNA for the CDR3: TGTGCCAGCAGGGAGGGTATGAGCTTTGAAGCTTTCTTT. The genes are TRBV13 and TRBJ1-1; no firm D call. Germline V gives CDR1 PRHDT, CDR2 FYEKMQ (reference sequence). The CDR3 runs to 13 residues. V was cut by 6 bases and J by 7 bases, with 15 bases left in between.

V usage is TRBV19 and J usage is TRBJ1-5, with D maybe TRBD1 (5 bases). CDR1 is LNHDA, CDR2 SQIVND, per germline (reference sequence). The V and J ends lost 5 bases and 3 bases respectively, with 11 bases between them. The CDR3 length is 14 residues. CDR3 bases: TGTGCCAGTAGTGCTACAGGTAACAATCAGCCCCAGCATTTT. Residues: CASSATGNNQPQHF.

The gene calls are TRBV5-6 and TRBJ2-1; 9 bases agree with TRBD2. The germline V gene encodes CDR1 SGHDT and CDR2 YYEEEE. V lost 5 bases to trimming and J lost 5 bases; unmatched junction nucleotides: 11. This CDR3 is built from 16 residues. The CDR3 is CASSLPPERGDNEQFF. The CDR3, as DNA: TGTGCCAGCAGTCTTCCTCCCGAGCGGGGGGACAATGAGCAGTTCTTC. The variable domain in full, with the rest retrieved from reference TRBV5-6 and TRBJ2-1, is DAGVTQSPTHLIKTRGQQVTLRCSPKSGHDTVSWYQQALGQGPQFIFQYYEEEERQRGNFPDRFSGHQFPNYSSELNVNALLLGDSALYLCASSLPPERGDNEQFFGPGTRLTVL.

V gene TRBV5-8 combines with J gene TRBJ2-7; 7 bases are a match to TRBD2. The J segment lost 3 bases and the V segment lost 6 bases, leaving 9 bases of the junction unmatched. The CDR3 extends over 14 amino acids. In germline, CDR1 is SGHTS, CDR2 YDEGEE. This CDR3 reads CASIRWGGDYEQYF. The DNA of the CDR3 is TGTGCCAGCATTCGTTGGGGGGGGGACTACGAGCAGTACTTC.

The table lists this clone with a few counts. The chain employs TRBV9 and TRBJ2-4, with D perhaps matching TRBD1 (6 bases). This CDR3 comprises 14 residues. Per germline, CDR1 SGDLS and CDR2 YYNGEE. Between the trimmed V and J ends, which lost 0 bases and 6 bases, there was a span of 10 bases. The DNA of the CDR3 is TGTGCCAGCAGCGTAGAGACAGGTGGAAACATTCAGTACTTC. This encodes CASSVETGGNIQYF.

J is TRBJ1-5 and V is TRBV7-8, with 8 bases fitting TRBD1. Germline V gives CDR1 SGHVS, CDR2 FQNEAQ. The J segment lost 5 bases and the V segment lost 4 bases, leaving 10 bases of the junction unmatched. This CDR3 contains 16 residues. The CDR3 is CASSSVWTGHDQPQHF. CDR3 in DNA: TGTGCCAGCAGCTCCGTATGGACAGGGCACGATCAGCCCCAGCATTTT.

The gene calls are TRBV19 and TRBJ2-1; TRBD2 aligns across 12 bases. Germline loops: CDR1 LNHDA, CDR2 SQIVND (reference sequence). This CDR3 has 16 residues. The ends lost 2 bases at V and 4 bases at J; junction bases unmatched: 3. Here the CDR3 reads CASSITLAGGYNEQFF. The CDR3 DNA reads as TGTGCCAGTAGTATAACCCTAGCGGGGGGGTACAATGAGCAGTTCTTC.

The chain combines TRBV19 with TRBJ2-4; 9 bases fit TRBD2. Germline loops: CDR1 LNHDA, CDR2 SQIVND (reference sequence). The J segment lost 0 bases and the V segment lost 5 bases, leaving 8 bases of the junction unmatched. The CDR3 extends over 17 amino acids. CDR3 sequence reads: CASSEGGGAVAKNIQYF. CDR3 nucleotide sequence: TGTGCCAGTAGTGAGGGCGGGGGGGCCGTAGCCAAAAACATTCAGTACTTC.

The rearrangement joins TRBV9 to TRBJ2-2, with 7 nucleotides matching TRBD2. CDR3 length: 17 residues. V trimming: 0 bases; J trimming: 6 bases; junction bases outside the gene matches: 11. Looked up from germline, CDR1 is SGDLS and CDR2 is YYNGEE. The DNA of the CDR3 is TGTGCCAGCAGCGTAGGCCCTAAGATAGGGAGGGCCGGGGAGCTGTTTTTT. Its translation is CASSVGPKIGRAGELFF.

The V call is TRBV5-8, the J call TRBJ2-1; D might be TRBD2 (6 bases). CDR1 and CDR2 (germline): SGHTS, YDEGEE. This CDR3 is 12 amino acids long. V was pared by 3 bases and J by 9 bases, with 10 bases between. The CDR3 here is CASSSTRIEQFF. As DNA, the CDR3 is TGTGCCAGCAGCTCGACTAGAATTGAGCAGTTCTTC.

The V and J genes are TRBV30 and TRBJ1-3, with TRBD1 as a possible D gene (6 bases). Germline lookup yields CDR1 GTSNPN and CDR2 SVGIG (reference sequence). The V and J ends lost 5 bases and 7 bases respectively, with 21 bases between them. The CDR3 contains 15 residues. CDR3 loop: CAWGVQGSGRNTIYF. In nucleotides, the CDR3 is TGTGCCTGGGGGGTACAGGGTTCGGGCCGGAACACCATATATTTT.

The chain has TRBV7-8 and TRBJ2-3; 8 nucleotides line up with TRBD1. The germline CDR1 and CDR2 sequences are SGHVS and FQNEAQ. The CDR3 has 13 amino acids. Trimming took 7 bases from V and 6 from J; bases not matched to a gene: 6. For the CDR3, the DNA is TGTGCCAGCACCGGAGACAGGGGCGATACGCAGTATTTT. The encoded protein is CASTGDRGDTQYF.

The chain carries TRBV7-6 and TRBJ2-1; tentative D call: TRBD1 (5 bases). The CDR3 has 14 amino acids. V was pared by 3 bases and J by 4 bases, with 10 bases between. The germline gives CDR1 SGHVS, CDR2 FNYEAQ. Written as DNA, the CDR3 is TGTGCCAGCAGCTTGGGGCGACTGTACAATGAGCAGTTCTTC. Amino acid sequence: CASSLGRLYNEQFF.